One sample yielded the 17 T cell receptor beta chains listed below, sequenced in a study of shared T cell receptors in the human thymus. Sequencing used immunoSEQ multiplex PCR; TCRdb keeps in-frame clones, though not all of them. The sample has under 850,000 clones, approximately 90% seen once. The same data also contributed to another study, on human thymus T cells.

Sequenced: thymocytes. These receptors were collected from a boy under three years old with a congenital heart defect.

The rearrangement uses TRBV27 and TRBJ2-1, with unresolved D. The CDR3 consists of 15 residues. In germline, CDR1 is MNHEY, CDR2 SMNVEV (reference sequence). V lost 3 bases and J lost 0, with 9 bases in between. The CDR3, as DNA: TGTGCCAGCAGTTTTACGCTAGACTCCTACAATGAGCAGTTCTTC. Translated: CASSFTLDSYNEQFF.

Note on this clone: This same CDR3 is encoded by further DNA sequences in the sample. This chain uses TRBV4-2 with TRBJ2-2, with 7 bases identical to TRBD2. The CDR3 is made up of 17 amino acids. CDR1 is LGHNA and CDR2 is YNFKEQ in the germline V gene. V lost 0 bases and J lost 0; bases outside the gene matches: 4. The chain's CDR3 is CASSQDGLAANTGELFF. The DNA for the CDR3 is TGTGCCAGCAGCCAAGATGGCCTAGCGGCGAACACCGGGGAGCTGTTTTTT.

The chain uses TRBV1 and TRBJ2-3; whether TRBD2, the table's D call, matches the DNA was not checked. TRBV1 is a pseudogene locus. The CDR3 has 15 amino acids. CDR3 in amino acids: CTSNKREGRTDTQYF. Here the CDR3 DNA reads TGCACCAGCAACAAGCGGGAGGGCCGAACAGATACGCAGTATTTT.

The V call is TRBV5-4, the J call TRBJ1-2; D ambiguous. V gave up 5 bases and J gave up 6 bases, with 14 bases separating them. Germline V gives CDR1 SGHNT, CDR2 YYREEE (reference sequence). The CDR3 has 13 amino acids. CDR3 coding DNA: TGTGCCAGCAGACCCGTCCACGGGGATGGCTACACCTTC. Translation: CASRPVHGDGYTF.

The chain is built from TRBV27 and TRBJ2-5; 7 nucleotides match TRBD1. The CDR3 consists of 11 residues. Germline CDR1 and CDR2: MNHEY and SMNVEV (reference sequence). With V trimmed by 11 bases and J by 2 bases, 2 bases remained unmatched. The DNA of the CDR3 is TGTGCCCCCAGGGGGCAAGAGACCCAGTACTTC. As protein: CAPRGQETQYF.

The rearrangement links TRBV5-6 to TRBJ2-2; 13 bases map to TRBD2. Unmatched junction bases numbered 8, after V lost 4 bases and J lost 5 bases. This CDR3 spans 17 amino acids. Germline assignment: CDR1 SGHDT and CDR2 YYEEEE. DNA of the CDR3: TGTGCCAGCAGCAGAGACGGGACTAGCGGGATTACCGGGGAGCTGTTTTTT. This translates into CASSRDGTSGITGELFF.

V usage is TRBV14 and J usage is TRBJ2-3, with 11 bases lining up with TRBD2. The V and J ends lost 2 bases and 5 bases, in that order; junction bases with no gene match: 6. Germline CDR1 and CDR2: SGHDN and FVKESK. This CDR3 spans 16 amino acids. The CDR3 loop reads CASSQKLAGEGDTQYF. The CDR3 bases are TGTGCCAGCAGCCAAAAACTAGCGGGAGAGGGAGATACGCAGTATTTT.

V and J are TRBV28 and TRBJ2-1; no reliable D call. Trimming cost V 1 base and J 5 bases, with 6 bases left between them. Per germline, CDR1 MDHEN and CDR2 SYDVKM. The CDR3 is 13 amino acids. CDR3 bases: TGTGCCAGCAGTTTATTGACAAACAATGAGCAGTTCTTC. Amino acid sequence: CASSLLTNNEQFF.

This clone was counted once. This chain connects TRBV2 to TRBJ2-1; TRBD2 might be the D (6 bases). V was pared by 1 base and J by 3 bases, with 10 bases between. CDR3 length: 15 amino acids. Per germline, CDR1 SNHLY and CDR2 FYNNEI. The CDR3 DNA reads as TGTGCCAGCAGTGAAGGGGGGACTTACTACAATGAGCAGTTCTTC. Translated, it gives CASSEGGTYYNEQFF.

The chain combines TRBV5-1 with TRBJ2-1, with TRBD2 matching over 15 bases. The CDR3 is 20 amino acids. Trimming cost V 5 bases and J 1 base; bases outside gene matches: 13. Germline CDR1 SGHRS, CDR2 YFSETQ. Here the CDR3 DNA reads TGCGCCAGCAGATGGACTAGCGGGAGGGCCAACTCGGGGTCCTACAATGAGCAGTTCTTC. Protein sequence: CASRWTSGRANSGSYNEQFF.

The CDR3 DNA reads TGTGCCAGCAGCCTGCACTCAGGGTTTGGCACTGAAGCTTTCTTT. It yields the protein CASSLHSGFGTEAFF. V gene TRBV11-2 combines with J gene TRBJ1-1, with D perhaps TRBD1 (5 bases). The germline V gene encodes CDR1 SGHAT and CDR2 FQNNGV. This CDR3 has 15 amino acids. V dropped 5 bases and J dropped 4 bases, with 17 bases sitting between them.

This rearrangement joins TRBV14 to TRBJ1-4; no clear D. V was shortened by 2 bases and J by 6 bases, with 7 bases between the two germline ends. The germline CDR1 and CDR2 sequences are SGHDN and FVKESK. The CDR3 spans 13 residues. CDR3 sequence: CASSQRVDEKLFF. CDR3 nucleotides: TGTGCCAGCAGCCAACGGGTTGATGAAAAACTGTTTTTT.

The rearrangement links TRBV6-1 to TRBJ2-3; 9 bases line up with TRBD1. Per the germline V gene, CDR1 is MNHNS and CDR2 is SASEGT. The CDR3 has 16 amino acids. V shed 2 bases and J 6 bases; nucleotides not matched to a gene: 9. The CDR3 region is CASSEQGQGNSDTQYF. The CDR3 nucleotides read TGTGCCAGCAGTGAACAGGGACAGGGAAATTCCGATACGCAGTATTTT.

The J gene is TRBJ2-7, the V gene TRBV6-6; D remains unclear. The germline V gene has CDR1 MNHNY and CDR2 SVGAGI (reference sequence). The CDR3 is 11 residues long. Trimming took 2 bases from V and 5 from J, leaving 4 bases between them. CDR3 sequence (DNA): TGTGCCAGCAGTTACGGGCACGAGCAGTACTTC. Translation gives CASSYGHEQYF.

The table lists this clone with a count of one. The J gene is TRBJ2-1, the V gene TRBV4-3; the match to TRBD2 covers 11 bases. Germline values: CDR1 LGHNA, CDR2 YSLEER. The CDR3 length is 14 residues. V gave up 4 bases and J gave up 7 bases; unmatched junction bases: 3. The CDR3 sequence is CASSPGLAENEQFF. The CDR3 DNA follows: TGCGCCAGCAGCCCGGGACTAGCGGAGAATGAGCAGTTCTTC.

The V call is TRBV7-9, the J call TRBJ2-1; no reliable D call. The CDR3 has 16 amino acids. Trimming removed 6 bases at V and 0 bases at J, with 15 bases between. CDR1 and CDR2 (germline): SEHNR, FQNEAQ (reference sequence). CDR3 sequence (DNA): TGTGCCAGCAGTCTAGGATTGGTGTTCTCCTACAATGAGCAGTTCTTC. Translation: CASSLGLVFSYNEQFF.

CDR3 loop: CSVDTSLGPNEQFF. CDR3 coding DNA: TGCAGCGTTGATACTAGCCTCGGGCCAAATGAGCAGTTCTTC. The chain has TRBV29-1 and TRBJ2-1, with D possibly being TRBD2 (6 bases). V dropped 3 bases and J dropped 7 bases, with 16 bases sitting between them. The CDR3 runs to 14 residues. Germline values: CDR1 SQVTM, CDR2 ANQGSEA.